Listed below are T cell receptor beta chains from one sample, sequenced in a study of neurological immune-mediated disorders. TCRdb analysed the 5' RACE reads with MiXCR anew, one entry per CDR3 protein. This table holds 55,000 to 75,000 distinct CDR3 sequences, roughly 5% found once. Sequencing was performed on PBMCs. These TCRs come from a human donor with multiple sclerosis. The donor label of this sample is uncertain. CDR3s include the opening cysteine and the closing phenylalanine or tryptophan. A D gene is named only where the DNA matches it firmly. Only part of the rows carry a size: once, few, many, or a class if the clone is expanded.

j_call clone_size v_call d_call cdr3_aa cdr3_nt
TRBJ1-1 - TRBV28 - CASSFLRFITEAFF TGTGCCAGCAGTTTTCTTCGGTTTATCACTGAAGCTTTCTTT
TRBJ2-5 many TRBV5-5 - CASSQFAQKETQYF TGTGCCAGCAGCCAATTCGCCCAAAAAGAGACCCAGTACTTC
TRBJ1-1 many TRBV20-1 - CSAPTGLDTEAFF TGCAGTGCTCCCACGGGGTTGGACACTGAAGCTTTCTTT
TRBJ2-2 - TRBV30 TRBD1 CACPGQRGTGELFF TGTGCCTGCCCGGGACAGAGGGGAACCGGGGAGCTGTTTTTT
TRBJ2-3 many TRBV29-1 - CSVDSGRLTDTQYF TGCAGCGTTGATTCCGGACGCCTCACAGATACGCAGTATTTT
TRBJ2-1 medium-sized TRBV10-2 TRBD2 CASSEDGRGVRNEQFF TGCGCCAGCAGTGAGGACGGGCGGGGGGTACGGAATGAGCAGTTCTTC
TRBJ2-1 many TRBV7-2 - CASSLGGRNEQFF TGTGCCAGCAGCTTAGGGGGGCGCAATGAGCAGTTCTTC
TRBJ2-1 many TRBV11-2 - CASSLDRYRVEDNEQFF TGTGCCAGCAGCTTAGATCGATACAGGGTAGAGGACAATGAGCAGTTCTTC
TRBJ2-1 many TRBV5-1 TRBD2 CASSLGLAGEQFF TGCGCCAGCAGCCTAGGACTAGCCGGTGAGCAGTTCTTC
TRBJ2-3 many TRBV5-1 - CASSLAFGDTDTQYF TGCGCCAGCAGCTTGGCCTTTGGGGACACAGATACGCAGTATTTT
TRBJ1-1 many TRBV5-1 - CASRGSFSNTEAFF TGCGCCAGCAGAGGCAGTTTCTCGAACACTGAAGCTTTCTTT
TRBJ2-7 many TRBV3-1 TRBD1 CASSHGQVLSYEQYF TGTGCCAGCAGCCACGGACAGGTCCTATCCTACGAGCAGTACTTC
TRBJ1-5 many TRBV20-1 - CSAGERYSNQPQHF TGCAGTGCTGGCGAACGGTATAGCAATCAGCCCCAGCATTTT
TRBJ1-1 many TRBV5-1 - CASSLEGFRTEAFF TGCGCCAGCAGCTTGGAGGGGTTCCGCACTGAAGCTTTCTTT
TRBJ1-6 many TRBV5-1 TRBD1 CASSSGQAVSPLHF TGCGCCAGCAGCTCTGGACAGGCCGTATCACCCCTCCACTTT
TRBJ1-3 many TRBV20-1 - CSASQVGSGNTIYF TGCAGTGCTTCCCAAGTGGGGTCTGGAAACACCATATATTTT
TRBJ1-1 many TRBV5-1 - CASRGGDARNTEAFF TGCGCCAGCAGGGGTGGGGACGCAAGGAACACTGAAGCTTTCTTT
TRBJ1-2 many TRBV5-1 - CASSLAPGNYGYTF TGCGCCAGCAGCTTGGCCCCTGGGAACTATGGCTACACCTTC
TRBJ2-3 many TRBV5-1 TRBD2 CASSLRFRNAGGPTDTQYF TGCGCCAGCAGCTTGAGGTTCAGGAACGCGGGGGGGCCTACAGATACGCAGTATTTT
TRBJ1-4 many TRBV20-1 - CSARDRRLGSEKLFF TGCAGTGCTAGAGACAGGCGACTGGGGAGTGAAAAACTGTTTTTT
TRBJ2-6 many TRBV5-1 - CASSFLGLGANVLTF TGCGCCAGCAGCTTCCTGGGGCTTGGGGCCAACGTCCTGACTTTC
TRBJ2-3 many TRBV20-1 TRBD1 CSARPDREFTDTQYF TGCAGTGCTAGACCCGACAGGGAATTCACAGATACGCAGTATTTT
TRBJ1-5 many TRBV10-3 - CAISGGGVSNQPQHF TGTGCCATCAGTGGGGGGGGGGTAAGCAATCAGCCCCAGCATTTT
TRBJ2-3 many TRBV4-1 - CASSQVGDTDTQYF TGCGCCAGCAGCCAAGTAGGGGACACAGATACGCAGTATTTT
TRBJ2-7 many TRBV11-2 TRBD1 CASSLDRGQGAYEQYF TGTGCCAGCAGCTTAGATCGGGGACAGGGTGCCTACGAGCAGTACTTC
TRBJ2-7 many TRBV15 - CATSRVAGAPPYEQYF TGTGCCACCAGCAGAGTGGCGGGGGCTCCACCCTACGAGCAGTACTTC
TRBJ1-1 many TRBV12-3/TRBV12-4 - CASGPQAQVPRTEAFF TGTGCCAGCGGCCCACAGGCGCAGGTCCCCAGGACTGAAGCTTTCTTT
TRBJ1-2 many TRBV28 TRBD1 CATQPGQADGYTF TGTGCCACCCAACCGGGACAGGCCGATGGCTACACCTTC
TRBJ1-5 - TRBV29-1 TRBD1 CSVRTGVGPQHF TGCAGCGTCCGGACAGGGGTGGGGCCCCAACATTTT
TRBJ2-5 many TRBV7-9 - CASSLDTQETQYF TGTGCCAGCAGCTTAGACACCCAAGAGACCCAGTACTTC
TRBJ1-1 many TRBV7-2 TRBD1 CASSRYGTGATEAFF TGTGCCAGCAGCCGATATGGGACAGGGGCCACTGAAGCTTTCTTT
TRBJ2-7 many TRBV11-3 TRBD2 CASSSWGGEQYF TGTGCCAGCAGCTCCTGGGGAGGGGAGCAGTACTTC
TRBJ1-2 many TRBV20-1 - CSGTALNREGSYGYTF TGCAGTGGTACAGCCCTGAACAGGGAGGGAAGCTATGGCTACACCTTC
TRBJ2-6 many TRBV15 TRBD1 CATSTRTGKVSGANVLTF TGTGCCACCAGCACGCGGACAGGGAAGGTTTCTGGGGCCAACGTCCTGACTTTC
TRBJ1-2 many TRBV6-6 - CASSPGVAYGYTF TGTGCCAGCAGTCCGGGGGTCGCCTATGGCTACACCTTC
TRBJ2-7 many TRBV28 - CASSPTGPYEQYF TGTGCCAGCAGTCCTACAGGGCCCTACGAGCAGTACTTC
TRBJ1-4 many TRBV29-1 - CSVEENDEKLFF TGCAGCGTTGAAGAAAATGATGAAAAACTGTTTTTT
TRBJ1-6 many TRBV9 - CASSGPGDASPLHF TGTGCCAGCAGCGGACCCGGGGATGCTTCACCCCTCCACTTT
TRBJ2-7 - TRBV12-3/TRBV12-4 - CASSFLGPFSEQYF TGTGCCAGCAGTTTCCTGGGTCCTTTTTCCGAGCAGTACTTC
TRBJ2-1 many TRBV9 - CASSVLGGAVEQFF TGTGCCAGCAGCGTACTAGGGGGGGCAGTCGAGCAGTTCTTC
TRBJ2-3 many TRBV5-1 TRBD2 CASSFQPGGAEADTQYF TGCGCCAGCAGCTTCCAGCCCGGGGGGGCCGAGGCAGATACGCAGTATTTT
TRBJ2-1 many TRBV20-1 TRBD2 CSARDPGGLALASSYNEQFF TGCAGTGCTAGAGATCCGGGGGGACTAGCGCTCGCTAGCTCCTACAATGAGCAGTTCTTC
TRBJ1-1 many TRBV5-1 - CASRWTGENTEAFF TGCGCCAGCAGGTGGACGGGGGAGAACACTGAAGCTTTCTTT
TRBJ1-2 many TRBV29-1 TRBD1 CSVEDLDRSDGYTF TGCAGCGTTGAAGATCTGGACAGGAGCGATGGCTACACCTTC
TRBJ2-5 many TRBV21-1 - CASSRGVDPFWAQYF TGTGCCAGCAGCCGGGGGGTCGACCCTTTTTGGGCCCAGTACTTC
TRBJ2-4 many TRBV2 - CASTTTGVKFPHF TGTGCCAGCACCACTACCGGGGTCAAATTCCCCCACTTC
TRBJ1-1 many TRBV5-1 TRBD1 CASSTGTGGWNTEAFF TGCGCCAGCAGTACCGGGACAGGGGGCTGGAACACTGAAGCTTTCTTT
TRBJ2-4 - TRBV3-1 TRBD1 CASSQTGDGDIQYF TGTGCCAGCAGTCAGACAGGGGATGGGGACATTCAGTACTTC
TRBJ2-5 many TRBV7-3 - CASSRYGAGETQYF TGTGCCAGCAGCCGTTATGGGGCTGGAGAGACCCAGTACTTC
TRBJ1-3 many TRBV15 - CATSGLQANSGNTIYF TGTGCCACCAGCGGCCTACAGGCGAACTCTGGAAACACCATATATTTT
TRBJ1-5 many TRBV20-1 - CSARDGNQPQHF TGCAGTGCTAGAGACGGTAATCAGCCCCAGCATTTT
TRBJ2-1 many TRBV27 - CASSLSSAYNEQFF TGTGCCAGCAGTTTATCATCAGCGTACAATGAGCAGTTCTTC
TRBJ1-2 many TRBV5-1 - CASSLEPANYGYTF TGCGCCAGCAGCTTGGAGCCGGCTAACTATGGCTACACCTTC
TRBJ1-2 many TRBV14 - CASSQEPRIGGYTF TGTGCCAGCAGCCAAGAACCCAGGATTGGGGGCTACACCTTC
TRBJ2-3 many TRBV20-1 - CSARDPGGPTDTQYF TGCAGTGCTAGAGATCCCGGGGGGCCCACAGATACGCAGTATTTT